The sequence of this TCR beta chain was determined in a study of T cell responses to AZD1222 COVID-19 vaccine (dated by TCRdb to the early 2020s). As for the study more broadly: TCR sequencing covered about 230 trial participants: nearly 210 given two doses of AZD1222 and some 25 given two doses of MenACWY control vaccine. Trial participants were enrolled by age into 18-55, 56-69 and 70-plus year subgroups, with roughly 160, 29 and 62 TCR-sequenced participants respectively. Study-wide conclusions, independent of this receptor: Epitopes outside the regions mutated in the B.1.351 and B.1.1.7 variants were reportedly recognized by nearly half of the unique spike-specific TCRs. Participants were mostly white British, with more females than males. The authors suggested clonal diversity may have been underestimated. The vaccine-associated CD4 TCRs covered the entire spike protein, and the dominant responses fell in regions 160-218 and 743-854. Because no day 14 peak-response samples were available, repertoires were characterized only after the peak T cell response. Conclusions about previously exposed vaccinees were limited because only six or seven AZD1222 recipients were SARS-CoV-2 seropositive at baseline. After two AZD1222 doses, both the breadth and the depth of spike-specific TCRs were significantly higher than at day 0 and than in MenACWY recipients. The 56-69-year group was small, and its depth increase did not reach significance, likely because of low power.

Reading the label with the study, this specimen's time point is: about 28 days (+/-7) after the second vaccine dose. AZD1222 recipients whose second dose came at about 4 weeks and those whose second dose came at about 12 weeks were combined into one group, since spike-specific TCR depth and breadth did not differ between the two schedules. The vaccinee samples were drawn from two UK trials, COV001 and COV002, one of which was a single-blind randomized controlled phase 2/3 trial testing AZD1222 (ChAdOx1 nCoV-19) in healthy adults. Trial participant PBMC samples were collected at day 0 and day 28 after the second dose for TCRbeta chain sequencing. The CDR3 regions of human TCRbeta chains were analyzed by immunosequencing. Per the authors' processing: TCRs in the repertoires were compared against a reference library of SARS-CoV-2-specific TCRs that had been generated with the MIRA antigen-specificity platform. Breadth was defined as the fraction of unique TCRs that were SARS-CoV-2-associated, and depth was defined as the fraction of total T cells that were SARS-CoV-2-associated. Using the MIRA data, each spike-specific TCR was mapped to the spike region that the TCR reacts to and placed in a CD4 or CD8 class. Log10-transformed breadth and depth values were compared by one-way ANOVA with Sidak's multiple comparisons tests. In its TCRdb copy, this immuneACCESS table keeps in-frame sequences only and misses some clones. Where compared with another copy, unresolved V genes explain less than half of these, and the others have no known cause. V and J calls and clone size come straight from that table; D and trimming were deduced from the DNA. Present in this sample are approximately 190,000 clones, roughly 92% of which were seen just once. 1% of the sample is taken by the ten largest.

V is reduced by 4 bases and J by 5 bases, leaving a spacing of 15 bases between them. The germline V gene (reference sequence) supplies CDR1 PRHDT and CDR2 FYEKMQ. The cysteine opens and the phenylalanine closes a CDR3 of 14 amino acids. The CDR3 DNA has 42 bases and is translated from base 1. Details on this clone: Which antigen it targets is not known. Base qualities are missing; no much larger clone stands one base away.

The rearranged segments are TRBV13 and TRBJ2-7; 5 matching bases give a weak D call of TRBD1. The sequence derives from an adult who received the AZD1222 COVID-19 vaccine. This specimen consisted of peripheral blood, obtained 28 days after the second AZD1222 dose. The DNA is as follows: TGTGCCAGCAGCTCCGGACATCCACCCCACGAGCAGTACTTC. Translation gives CASSSGHPPHEQYF.